The 26 T cell receptor beta chains in this list originate from one sample, sequenced in a study of T cell responses to AZD1222 COVID-19 vaccine. Here immunoSEQ multiplex PCR was the method, and the copy in TCRdb shows in-frame clones only, minus some. The repertoire includes 130,000 to 150,000 clones, under 95% of them detected once, and around 5.5% sits in the top ten. The sample consisted of peripheral blood, taken on day 0 of AZD1222 vaccination. All receptors come from an adult in good health.

About this clone itself: An end of the junction differs from the germline gene, which may be a read error. The chain employs TRBV27 and TRBJ1-4, with D maybe TRBD1 (5 bases). The V gene's germline CDR1 is MNHEY and CDR2 SMNVEV (reference sequence). There are 13 residues in the CDR3. The CDR3 DNA reads as TGTGCCAGTAGTTGGCAGGGCGGCGAAAAACTGTTTTTT. Its protein product is CASSWQGGEKLFF. Variable domain in full (rest from reference TRBV27 and TRBJ1-4): EAQVTQNPRYLITVTGKKLTVTCSQNMNHEYMSWYRQDPGLGLRQIYYSMNVEVTDKGDVPEGYKVSRKEKRNFPLILESPSPNQTSLYFCASSWQGGEKLFFGSGTQLSVL.

The chain is built from TRBV11-2 and TRBJ1-6; the D is unclear. The CDR3 runs to 13 residues. Trimming stripped 5 bases from V and 10 bases from J, with 12 bases between. CDR1 and CDR2 from the germline V gene are SGHAT and FQNNGV. CDR3 amino acids: CASSGDGVSPLHF. In DNA form, the CDR3 reads TGTGCCAGCAGCGGAGACGGGGTGTCACCCCTCCACTTT.

The chain links TRBV5-5 to TRBJ2-7, with 9 bases lining up with TRBD1. V dropped 2 bases and J dropped 1; count of bases not matched to a gene: 1. The CDR3 loop spans 14 amino acids. From germline, CDR1 is SGHKS and CDR2 YYEKEE (reference sequence). The CDR3 sequence: CASSFGQGSYEQYF. Written as DNA, the CDR3 is TGTGCCAGCAGCTTCGGACAGGGGTCCTACGAGCAGTACTTC. The whole variable domain, remainder taken from reference TRBV5-5 and TRBJ2-7, is DAGVTQSPTHLIKTRGQQVTLRCSPISGHKSVSWYQQVLGQGPQFIFQYYEKEERGRGNFPDRFSARQFPNYSSELNVNALLLGDSALYLCASSFGQGSYEQYFGPGTRLTVT.

The rearrangement links TRBV28 to TRBJ1-1, with unresolved D. The CDR3 contains 12 residues. Trimming took off 3 bases at V and 7 bases at J, with 9 bases between the two ends. Germline assignment: CDR1 MDHEN and CDR2 SYDVKM. The CDR3 loop reads CASSFSSDEAFF. CDR3 in DNA: TGTGCCAGCAGTTTTAGCTCGGATGAAGCTTTCTTT. The whole variable domain, remainder taken from reference TRBV28 and TRBJ1-1, is DVKVTQSSRYLVKRTGEKVFLECVQDMDHENMFWYRQDPGLGLRLIYFSYDVKMKEKGDIPEGYSVSREKKERFSLILESASTNQTSMYLCASSFSSDEAFFGQGTRLTVV.

V gene TRBV7-9 combines with J gene TRBJ2-5, with D possibly being TRBD1 (5 bases). Per germline, CDR1 SEHNR and CDR2 FQNEAQ (reference sequence). V was clipped by 7 bases and J by 1 base, with 10 bases between them. The CDR3 extends over 13 amino acids. CDR3 in DNA: TGTGCCAGCACCAGGGTTCCCCAAGAGACCCAGTACTTC. Amino acid sequence: CASTRVPQETQYF.

The chain combines TRBV11-2 with TRBJ2-3; D uncertain. CDR3 length: 12 amino acids. Germline CDR1 and CDR2: SGHAT and FQNNGV. Deletions cut 4 bases from V and 14 bases from J, with 16 bases between. The CDR3 sequence: CASSSARPWGYF. In DNA form, the CDR3 reads TGTGCCAGCAGCTCGGCCAGGCCTTGGGGGTATTTT.

The rearrangement uses TRBV4-3 and TRBJ1-2; TRBD1 might be the D (6 bases). V was cut by 4 bases and J by 7 bases, with 13 bases left in between. Germline CDR1 LGHNA, CDR2 YSLEER. The CDR3 sequence is 13 residues long. The CDR3 protein is CASSPSGQGGYTF. As DNA, the CDR3 is TGCGCCAGCAGCCCATCGGGACAAGGTGGCTACACCTTC.

The CDR3 DNA sequence: TGTGCCAGCAGCTTAGTACCGGGAGCGGCCTACGAGCAGTACTTC. Translation: CASSLVPGAAYEQYF. The rearrangement joins TRBV13 to TRBJ2-7; TRBD2 is a possible D gene (6 bases). Per the germline V gene, CDR1 is PRHDT and CDR2 is FYEKMQ (reference sequence). Trimming stripped 1 base from V and 2 bases from J, with 12 bases between. The CDR3 length is 15 residues.

In nucleotides, the CDR3 is TGTGCCAGCAGCTTAGTGGGTGGCTACACCTTC. It translates to CASSLVGGYTF. V is TRBV7-9 and J is TRBJ1-2, with D hard to call. CDR3 size: 11 residues. Germline V gene data show CDR1 as SEHNR and CDR2 as FQNEAQ (reference sequence). V was pared by 1 base and J by 7 bases, with 4 bases between.

As DNA, the CDR3 is TGTGCCAGTAGCGCAGGGTATCAGCCCCAGCATTTT. This codes for CASSAGYQPQHF. The chain joins TRBV19 to TRBJ1-5, with D possibly matching TRBD1 (5 bases). This CDR3 comprises 12 residues. Looked up from germline, CDR1 is LNHDA and CDR2 is SQIVND (reference sequence). The ends were cut back, 6 bases at V and 5 bases at J, with 8 bases in the middle.

This sequence joins TRBV5-1 and TRBJ1-1, with TRBD1 identical over 7 bases. CDR1 SGHRS and CDR2 YFSETQ come from the germline V gene. The CDR3 runs to 15 residues. V dropped 3 bases and J dropped 1; count of bases not matched to a gene: 6. For the CDR3, the DNA is TGCGCCAGCAGCTGGGCACAGGGGACGAACACTGAAGCTTTCTTT. It encodes CASSWAQGTNTEAFF.

The chain is built from TRBV19 and TRBJ2-7; 14 nucleotides agree with TRBD2. Germline V gene sequence: CDR1 LNHDA, CDR2 SQIVND (reference sequence). Losses at the gene ends were 3 bases for V and 3 bases for J; bases not matched to a gene: 1. The CDR3 extends over 15 amino acids. CDR3 sequence: CASSIGLAGGYEQYF. DNA of the CDR3: TGTGCCAGTAGTATCGGACTAGCGGGAGGCTACGAGCAGTACTTC.

The table lists this clone with a count of one. The rearrangement links TRBV18 to TRBJ2-7, with D maybe TRBD2 (5 bases). The CDR3 consists of 13 residues. V dropped 5 bases and J dropped 4 bases, with 12 bases sitting between them. The V gene's germline CDR1 is KGHSH and CDR2 LQKENI. This chain's CDR3 is CASSEGDFYEQYF. The CDR3 nucleotides read TGTGCCAGCTCAGAGGGCGACTTTTACGAGCAGTACTTC.

The V and J genes are TRBV5-1 and TRBJ1-4; D is unresolved. Between the trimmed V and J ends, which lost 2 bases and 8 bases, there was a span of 16 bases. This CDR3 contains 15 residues. Germline loops: CDR1 SGHRS, CDR2 YFSETQ. CDR3 DNA sequence: TGCGCCAGCAGCTTAGTTAGTGGATCGGGGGAAAAACTGTTTTTT. Translation: CASSLVSGSGEKLFF.

The chain joins TRBV24-1 to TRBJ2-3; D is tentatively TRBD1 or TRBD2 (5 bases each). V lost 1 base, J lost 1 base, and 11 bases lay in between. Germline-derived CDR1 and CDR2 are KGHDR and SFDVKD. This CDR3 region has 16 residues. Here the CDR3 reads CATSDLGEGRTDTQYF. Here the CDR3 DNA reads TGTGCCACCAGTGATTTAGGTGAGGGGCGCACAGATACGCAGTATTTT.

This rearrangement joins TRBV7-2 to TRBJ1-6; D not resolved. CDR1 and CDR2 from the germline V gene are SGHTA and FQGNSA. V lost 4 bases and J lost 0, with 13 bases in between. CDR3 length: 17 amino acids. The CDR3 sequence is CASSSGIVSSYNSPLHF. Here the CDR3 DNA reads TGTGCCAGCAGCTCCGGGATCGTCAGCTCCTATAATTCACCCCTCCACTTT.

The genes are TRBV7-2 and TRBJ2-2, with 8 bases aligning to TRBD1. The junction had 12 bases not matched to a gene; V was cut back by 5 bases and J by 7 bases. This CDR3 contains 16 residues. Germline V gene lookup returns CDR1 SGHTA and CDR2 FQGNSA. CDR3 bases: TGTGCCAGCAGCCGTCAAGGCCAGGGGGCTGGCGGGGAGCTGTTTTTT. Its protein is CASSRQGQGAGGELFF.

This clone was seen at least ten times. The chain recombines TRBV4-1 with TRBJ2-7; a possible D gene is TRBD1 (7 bases). The length of the CDR3 is 17 residues. Germline CDR1 reads MGHRA; CDR2 reads YSYEKL. V was trimmed by 2 bases and J by 3 bases, leaving 20 bases between them. The CDR3 protein is CASSQLQGLATYYEQYF. CDR3 sequence (DNA): TGCGCCAGCAGCCAATTACAGGGGCTAGCGACCTACTACGAGCAGTACTTC.

This clone was seen a single time. The chain employs TRBV13 and TRBJ2-1, with 11 positions matching TRBD2. CDR3 length: 16 residues. The V gene's germline CDR1 is PRHDT and CDR2 FYEKMQ (reference sequence). V was pared by 3 bases and J by 7 bases, with 8 bases of the junction left unmatched. The CDR3 loop reads CASSFSGTSGGNEQFF. CDR3 nucleotides: TGTGCCAGCAGCTTCTCCGGGACTAGCGGCGGTAATGAGCAGTTCTTC.

Turning to this clone: Other DNA variants within this sample encode the same CDR3. The rearrangement uses TRBV4-1 and TRBJ2-1, with D possibly being TRBD2 (6 bases). Germline values: CDR1 MGHRA, CDR2 YSYEKL. This CDR3 has 15 amino acids. V was clipped by 1 base and J by 1 base, with 8 bases between them. The CDR3 loop reads CASSQASGSYNEQFF. CDR3 sequence (DNA): TGCGCCAGCAGCCAAGCCAGCGGGTCCTACAATGAGCAGTTCTTC.

V usage is TRBV24-1 and J usage is TRBJ2-3; 9 bases map to TRBD1. Germline CDR1 KGHDR, CDR2 SFDVKD. CDR3 size: 14 residues. V was clipped by 6 bases and J by 4 bases; unmatched bases: 4. The CDR3 sequence: CATSPRTGADTQYF. The DNA of the CDR3 is TGTGCCACCAGTCCTCGGACAGGGGCAGATACGCAGTATTTT.

This clone occurred once. This chain joins TRBV5-1 and TRBJ2-3; D possibly corresponds to TRBD2 (6 bases). In germline, CDR1 is SGHRS, CDR2 YFSETQ. The CDR3 loop spans 16 amino acids. V lost 7 bases and J lost 2, with 20 bases in between. The CDR3 spells CASGLGRRDHTDTQYF. The CDR3 region has the DNA TGCGCCAGCGGCCTCGGCAGGCGGGATCACACAGATACGCAGTATTTT.

This clone has just one count. The same CDR3 can be traced to other DNA sequences in this sample. This rearrangement joins TRBV19 to TRBJ1-1; D call uncertain. This CDR3 is 13 amino acids long. CDR1 LNHDA and CDR2 SQIVND come from the germline V gene (reference sequence). V lost 6 bases and J lost 4, with 12 bases in between. This CDR3 reads CASSSQVGTEAFF. DNA for the CDR3: TGTGCCAGTAGCTCCCAGGTGGGCACTGAAGCTTTCTTT.

The rearrangement links TRBV28 to TRBJ1-2; D not certain. The CDR3 is 11 amino acids. Trimming took 5 bases from V and 5 from J, leaving 6 bases between them. CDR1 is MDHEN and CDR2 is SYDVKM in the germline V gene. The CDR3: CASSREYGYTF. The CDR3, as DNA: TGTGCCAGCAGTCGGGAGTATGGCTACACCTTC.

The chain's CDR3 is CASTLTGNTEAFF. The DNA for the CDR3 is TGTGCCAGCACCTTAACAGGGAACACTGAAGCTTTCTTT. The chain combines TRBV6-6 with TRBJ1-1; possible D gene TRBD1, 5 bases. The length of the CDR3 is 13 residues. Trimming shortened V by 7 bases and J by 1 base, and 10 bases separated the two germline ends. CDR1 is MNHNY and CDR2 is SVGAGI in the germline V gene (reference sequence).

The rearrangement joins TRBV19 to TRBJ2-7, with 9 positions matching TRBD1. The J segment lost 6 bases and the V segment lost 5 bases, leaving 8 bases of the junction unmatched. The germline gives CDR1 LNHDA, CDR2 SQIVND (reference sequence). CDR3 length: 14 residues. Written as DNA, the CDR3 is TGTGCCAGTAGTCCAGGAGGGACAGGGACCGAGCAGTACTTC. Its protein is CASSPGGTGTEQYF. Full variable domain (remainder filled in from reference TRBV19 and TRBJ2-7): DGGITQSPKYLFRKEGQNVTLSCEQNLNHDAMYWYRQDPGQGLRLIYYSQIVNDFQKGDIAEGYSVSREKKESFPLTVTSAQKNPTAFYLCASSPGGTGTEQYFGPGTRLTVT.